The text below deals with one T cell receptor (beta chain). The antigen is not known. This sample was included in a study of T cell repertoires in cytomegalovirus infection. Trimming cost V 1 base and J 3 bases; bases outside gene matches: 10. Germline V gene sequence: CDR1 MNHEY, CDR2 SVGEGT. There are 17 residues in the CDR3. TCRdb re-analysed the reads in MiXCR, keeping a single row per CDR3 protein. The sample lists fewer than 350,000 distinct CDR3 sequences, around a sixth occurring once. The study's findings and limits: Ex vivo responses were dominated by HLA-C-restricted CMV-specific TCR beta clonotypes.

J is TRBJ2-5 and V is TRBV6-2 or TRBV6-3; 8 bases line up with TRBD1. The sequence was collected from a human donor in good health (CMV status not recorded). Some clones in this sample may be carry-over from other donors' samples. The sequenced sample was PBMCs. Written as DNA, the CDR3 is TGTGCCAGCAGTTACTTGCGGACAGGGAGAGAGGAAGAGACCCAGTACTTC. It translates to CASSYLRTGREEETQYF.